These T cell receptor beta chains were read from a single sample in a study of blood T cell repertoires in COVID-19. TCRdb's table, derived via immunoSEQ multiplex PCR, lists solely in-frame clones and lacks some. The sample contains approximately 140,000 clones, around 85% of which appear only once. The sequenced material came from peripheral blood. The receptors shown here come from a woman older than 75 with acute or convalescent COVID-19. Each CDR3 is given with its conserved first and last residue. The D gene is left open where the match is weak. A clone size is listed for some rows: how often the clone was seen (once, few, many), or a class if it is expanded.

TRBJ1-2	.	TRBD1	15	TRBV7-9	CASSPLQGPVYGYTF	TGTGCCAGCAGCCCCTTACAGGGGCCGGTCTATGGCTACACCTTC
TRBJ2-7	.	TRBD2	14	TRBV6-5	CASLTSGRGYEQYF	TGTGCCAGCCTAACTAGCGGGAGAGGCTACGAGCAGTACTTC
TRBJ2-7	once	.	14	TRBV2	CASSQGLGVVEQYF	TGTGCCAGCAGCCAAGGACTTGGGGTGGTTGAGCAGTACTTC
TRBJ1-6	few	TRBD1	17	TRBV7-9	CASSPGTAILGNSPLHF	TGTGCCAGCAGCCCAGGGACAGCTATCCTGGGGAATTCACCCCTCCACTTT
TRBJ1-5	.	.	13	TRBV16	CASSPDRQVPQHF	TGTGCCAGCAGCCCTGATCGACAGGTGCCCCAGCATTTT
TRBJ2-3	.	TRBD1	15	TRBV5-1	CASSIGTGFLDTQYF	TGCGCCAGCAGTATCGGGACAGGGTTTCTGGATACGCAGTATTTT
TRBJ2-1	.	TRBD2	16	TRBV11-3	CASSSTRGGRYNEQFF	TGTGCCAGCAGCTCCACTCGGGGCGGGAGGTACAATGAGCAGTTCTTC
TRBJ1-2	.	TRBD1	15	TRBV19	CASSGQGGMNYGYTF	TGTGCCAGTAGTGGACAGGGGGGGATGAACTATGGCTACACCTTC
TRBJ1-1	.	.	14	TRBV6-2/TRBV6-3	CASSYSGGHTEAFF	TGTGCCAGCAGTTATTCGGGGGGTCATACTGAAGCTTTCTTT
TRBJ2-3	once	TRBD1	16	TRBV24-1	CATSGRGGSGTDTQYF	TGTGCCACCAGTGGAAGAGGGGGCTCTGGGACAGATACGCAGTATTTT
TRBJ1-1	.	.	13	TRBV5-1	CASSLQGGTEAFF	TGCGCCAGCAGCTTGCAAGGGGGCACTGAAGCTTTCTTT
TRBJ2-7	.	TRBD2	18	TRBV11-2	CASSLVRSTSGSPYEQYF	TGTGCCAGCAGCTTAGTCAGGAGCACTAGCGGGAGCCCCTACGAGCAGTACTTC
TRBJ1-2	.	TRBD1	16	TRBV7-2	CASRLRAGGPYYGYTF	TGTGCCAGCAGATTGAGAGCAGGGGGCCCATACTATGGCTACACCTTC
TRBJ1-4	.	TRBD1	15	TRBV6-2/TRBV6-3	CASSTGQENNEKLFF	TGTGCCAGCAGTACCGGACAGGAGAATAATGAAAAACTGTTTTTT
TRBJ2-1	.	.	12	TRBV5-4	CASSFFNNEQFF	TGTGCCAGCAGCTTCTTTAACAATGAGCAGTTCTTC